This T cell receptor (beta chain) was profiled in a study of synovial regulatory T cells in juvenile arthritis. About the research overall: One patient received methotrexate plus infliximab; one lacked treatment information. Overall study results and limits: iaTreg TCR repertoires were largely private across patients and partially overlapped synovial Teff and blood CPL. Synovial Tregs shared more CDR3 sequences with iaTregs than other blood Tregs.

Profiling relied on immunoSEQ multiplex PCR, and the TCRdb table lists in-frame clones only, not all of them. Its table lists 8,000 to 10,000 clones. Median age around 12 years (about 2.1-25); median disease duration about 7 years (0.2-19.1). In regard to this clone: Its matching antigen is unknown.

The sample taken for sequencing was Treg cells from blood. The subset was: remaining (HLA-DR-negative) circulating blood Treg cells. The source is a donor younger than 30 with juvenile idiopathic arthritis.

CDR3 amino acids: CASSLSGGNYGYTF. This chain joins TRBV5-1 and TRBJ1-2. Germline V gives CDR1 SGHRS, CDR2 YFSETQ. The CDR3 totals 14 residues. No DNA is listed.